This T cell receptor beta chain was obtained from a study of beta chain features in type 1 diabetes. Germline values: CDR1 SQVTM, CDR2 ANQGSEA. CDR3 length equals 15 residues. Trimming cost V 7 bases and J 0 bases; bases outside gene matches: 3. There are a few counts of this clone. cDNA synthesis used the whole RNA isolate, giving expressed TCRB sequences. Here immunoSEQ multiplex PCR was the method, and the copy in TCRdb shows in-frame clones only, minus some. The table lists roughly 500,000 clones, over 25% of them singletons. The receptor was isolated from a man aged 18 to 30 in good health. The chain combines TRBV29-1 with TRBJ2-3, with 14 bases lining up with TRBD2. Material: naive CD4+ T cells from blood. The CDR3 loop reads CSGGTSGSSTDTQYF. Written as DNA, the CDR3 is TGCAGCGGGGGGACTAGCGGGAGTAGCACAGATACGCAGTATTTT.